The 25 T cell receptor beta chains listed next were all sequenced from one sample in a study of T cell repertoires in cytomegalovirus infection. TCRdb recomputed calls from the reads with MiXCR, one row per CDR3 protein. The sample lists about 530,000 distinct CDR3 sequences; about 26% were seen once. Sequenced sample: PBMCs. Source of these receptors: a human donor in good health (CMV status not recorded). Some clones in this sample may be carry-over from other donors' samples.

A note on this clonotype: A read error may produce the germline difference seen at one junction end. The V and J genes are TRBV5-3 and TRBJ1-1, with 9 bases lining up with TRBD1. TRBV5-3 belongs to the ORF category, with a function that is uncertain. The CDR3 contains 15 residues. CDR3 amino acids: CASSLGGTGYTEAFF. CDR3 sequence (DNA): TGTGCCAGCAGCTTGGGGGGGACAGGGTACACTGAAGCTTTCTTT.

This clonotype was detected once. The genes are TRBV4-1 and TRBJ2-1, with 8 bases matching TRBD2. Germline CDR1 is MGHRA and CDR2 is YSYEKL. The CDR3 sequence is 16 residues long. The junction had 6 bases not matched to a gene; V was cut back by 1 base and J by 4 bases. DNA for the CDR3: TGCGCCAGCAGCCAAGTGCTGACTAGCGCATACAATGAGCAGTTCTTC. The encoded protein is CASSQVLTSAYNEQFF.

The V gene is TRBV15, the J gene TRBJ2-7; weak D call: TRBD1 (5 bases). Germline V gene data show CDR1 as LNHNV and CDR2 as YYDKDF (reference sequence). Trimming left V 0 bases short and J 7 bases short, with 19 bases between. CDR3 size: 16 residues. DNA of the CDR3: TGTGCCACCAGCAGAGATAGGGGCGGTCCCCTCGGGGAGCAGTACTTC. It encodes CATSRDRGGPLGEQYF.

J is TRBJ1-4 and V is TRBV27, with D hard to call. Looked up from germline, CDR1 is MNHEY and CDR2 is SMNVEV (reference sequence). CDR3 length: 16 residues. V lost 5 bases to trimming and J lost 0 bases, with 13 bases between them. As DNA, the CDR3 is TGTGCCAGCAGTCCAGGAACTTTTGCAACTAATGAAAAACTGTTTTTT. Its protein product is CASSPGTFATNEKLFF.

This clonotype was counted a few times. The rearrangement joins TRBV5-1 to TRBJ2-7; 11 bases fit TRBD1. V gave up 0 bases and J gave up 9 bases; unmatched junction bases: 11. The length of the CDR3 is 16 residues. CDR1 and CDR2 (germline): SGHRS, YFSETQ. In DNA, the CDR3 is TGCGCCAGCAGCTTGGATGGACAGGGGGCGAATCTTGCGCAGTACGTC. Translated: CASSLDGQGANLAQYV.

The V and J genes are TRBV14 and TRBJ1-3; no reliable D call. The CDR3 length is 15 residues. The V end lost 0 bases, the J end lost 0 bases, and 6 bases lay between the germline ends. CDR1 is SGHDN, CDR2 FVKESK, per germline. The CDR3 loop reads CASSQDGSSGNTIYF. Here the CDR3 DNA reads TGTGCCAGCAGCCAAGACGGGAGCTCTGGAAACACCATATATTTT. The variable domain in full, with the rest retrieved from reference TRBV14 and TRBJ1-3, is EAGVTQFPSHSVIEKGQTVTLRCDPISGHDNLYWYRRVMGKEIKFLLHFVKESKQDESGMPNNRFLAERTGGTYSTLKVQPAELEDSGVYFCASSQDGSSGNTIYFGEGSWLTVV.

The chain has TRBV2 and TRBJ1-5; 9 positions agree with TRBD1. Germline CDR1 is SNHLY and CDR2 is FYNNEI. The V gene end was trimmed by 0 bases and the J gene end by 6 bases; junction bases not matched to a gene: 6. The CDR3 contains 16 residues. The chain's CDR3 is CASSEARQGVGQPQHF. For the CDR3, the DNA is TGTGCCAGCAGTGAAGCCCGACAGGGGGTGGGTCAGCCCCAGCATTTT.

CDR3 sequence (DNA): TGTGCCAGCCGACAGGGGGCGAGGAACACTGAAGCTTTCTTT. This sequence encodes CASRQGARNTEAFF. V is TRBV6-6 and J is TRBJ1-1, with 10 bases that match TRBD1. The germline V gene has CDR1 MNHNY and CDR2 SVGAGI (reference sequence). Trimming removed 8 bases from V and 1 base from J; junction bases left unmatched: 4. The CDR3 is 14 amino acids.

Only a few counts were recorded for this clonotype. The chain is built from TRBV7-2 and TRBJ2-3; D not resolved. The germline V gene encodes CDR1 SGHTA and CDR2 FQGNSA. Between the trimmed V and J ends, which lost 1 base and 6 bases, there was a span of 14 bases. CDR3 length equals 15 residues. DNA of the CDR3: TGTGCCAGCAGCTTAGATATCCGAATCGGGGATACGCAGTATTTT. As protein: CASSLDIRIGDTQYF.

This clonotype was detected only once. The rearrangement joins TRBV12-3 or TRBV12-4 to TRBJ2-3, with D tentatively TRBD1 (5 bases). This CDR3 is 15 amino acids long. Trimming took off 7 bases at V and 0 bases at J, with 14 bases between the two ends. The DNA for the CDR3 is TGTGCCAGCACCTTGGGGCGAACTAGCACAGATACGCAGTATTTT. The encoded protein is CASTLGRTSTDTQYF.

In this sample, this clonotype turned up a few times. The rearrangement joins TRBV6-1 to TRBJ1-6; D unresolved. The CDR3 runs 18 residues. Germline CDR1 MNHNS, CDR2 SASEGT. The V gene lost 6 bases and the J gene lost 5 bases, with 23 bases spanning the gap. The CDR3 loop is CASRRAGHGISHNSPLHF. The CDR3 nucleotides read TGTGCCAGCAGGCGGGCCGGCCACGGTATATCGCATAATTCACCCCTCCACTTT.

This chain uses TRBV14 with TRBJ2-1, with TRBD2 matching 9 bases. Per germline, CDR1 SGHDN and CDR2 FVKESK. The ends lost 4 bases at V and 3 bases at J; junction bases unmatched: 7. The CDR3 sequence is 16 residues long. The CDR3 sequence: CASSRVASGIYNEQFF. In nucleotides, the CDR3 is TGTGCCAGCAGCCGCGTGGCTAGCGGGATCTACAATGAGCAGTTCTTC.

DNA for the CDR3: TGTGCCAGCAGCGTAGCTACGAGGGCGTCCGGCTCTGGAAACACCATATATTTT. It specifies CASSVATRASGSGNTIYF. The J gene is TRBJ1-3, the V gene TRBV9; D gene ambiguous. V lost 0 bases and J lost 0, with 16 bases in between. This CDR3 region has 18 residues. CDR1 and CDR2 (germline): SGDLS, YYNGEE.

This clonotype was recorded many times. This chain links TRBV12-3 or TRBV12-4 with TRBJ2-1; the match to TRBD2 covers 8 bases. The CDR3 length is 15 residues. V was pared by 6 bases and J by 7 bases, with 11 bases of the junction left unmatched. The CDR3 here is CASSSGTRAWNEQFF. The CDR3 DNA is TGTGCCAGCAGCTCCGGGACTAGGGCCTGGAATGAGCAGTTCTTC.

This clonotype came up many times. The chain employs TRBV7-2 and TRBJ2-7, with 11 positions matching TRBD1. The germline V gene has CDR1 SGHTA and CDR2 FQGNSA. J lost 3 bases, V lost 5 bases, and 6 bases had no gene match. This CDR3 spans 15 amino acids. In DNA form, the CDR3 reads TGTGCCAGCAGCCAGACCGGGACAGGGGGCTACGAGCAGTACTTC. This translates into CASSQTGTGGYEQYF. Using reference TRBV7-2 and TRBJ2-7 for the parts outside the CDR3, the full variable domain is GAGVSQSPSNKVTEKGKDVELRCDPISGHTALYWYRQSLGQGLEFLIYFQGNSAPDKSGLPSDRFSAERTGGSVSTLTIQRTQQEDSAVYLCASSQTGTGGYEQYFGPGTRLTVT.

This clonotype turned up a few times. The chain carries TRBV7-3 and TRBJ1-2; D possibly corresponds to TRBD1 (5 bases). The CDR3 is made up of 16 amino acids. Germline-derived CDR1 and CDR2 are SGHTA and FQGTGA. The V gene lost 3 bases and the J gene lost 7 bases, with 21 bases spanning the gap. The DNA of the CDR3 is TGTGCCAGCAGCTTCCGGGACTTCGATACCCTTGGTGGCTACACCTTC. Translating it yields CASSFRDFDTLGGYTF. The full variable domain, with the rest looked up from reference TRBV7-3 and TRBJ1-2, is GAGVSQTPSNKVTEKGKYVELRCDPISGHTALYWYRQSLGQGPEFLIYFQGTGAADDSGLPNDRFFAVRPEGSVSTLKIQRTERGDSAVYLCASSFRDFDTLGGYTFGSGTRLTVV.

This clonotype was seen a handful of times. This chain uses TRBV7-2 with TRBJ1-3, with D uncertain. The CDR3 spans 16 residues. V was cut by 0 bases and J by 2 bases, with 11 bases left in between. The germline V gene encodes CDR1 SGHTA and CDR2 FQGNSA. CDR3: CASSLASGITGNTIYF. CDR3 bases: TGTGCCAGCAGCTTAGCATCCGGGATCACTGGAAACACCATATATTTT.

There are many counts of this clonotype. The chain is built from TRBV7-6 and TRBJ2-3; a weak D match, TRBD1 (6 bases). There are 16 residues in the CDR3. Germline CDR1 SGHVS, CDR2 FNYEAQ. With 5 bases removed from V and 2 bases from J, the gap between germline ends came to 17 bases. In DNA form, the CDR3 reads TGTGCCAGCAGCACCCCGGGACAAAAATACACAGATACGCAGTATTTT. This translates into CASSTPGQKYTDTQYF.

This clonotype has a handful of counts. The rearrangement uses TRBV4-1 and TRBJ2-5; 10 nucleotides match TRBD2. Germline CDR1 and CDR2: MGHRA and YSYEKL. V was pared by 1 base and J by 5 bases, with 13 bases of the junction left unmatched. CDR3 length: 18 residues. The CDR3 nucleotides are TGCGCCAGCAGCCAAGTGGCTAGCGGGAGTATCTACCCGGAGACCCAGTACTTC. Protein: CASSQVASGSIYPETQYF.

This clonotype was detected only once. The CDR3 spells CASSPTRSLLRYTF. The CDR3, as DNA: TGTGCCAGCAGTCCAACGAGATCCCTTCTCCGCTACACCTTC. This chain connects TRBV28 to TRBJ1-2; D unresolved. The V end lost 5 bases, the J end lost 9 bases, and 19 bases lay between the germline ends. This CDR3 spans 14 amino acids. CDR1 and CDR2 (germline): MDHEN, SYDVKM.

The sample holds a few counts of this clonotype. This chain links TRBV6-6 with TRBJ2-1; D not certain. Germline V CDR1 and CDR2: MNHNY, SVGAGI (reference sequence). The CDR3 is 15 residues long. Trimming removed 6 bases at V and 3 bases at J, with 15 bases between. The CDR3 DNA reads TGTGCCAGCAGGGCCGCGAGCACCGACTACAATGAGCAGTTCTTC. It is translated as CASRAASTDYNEQFF.

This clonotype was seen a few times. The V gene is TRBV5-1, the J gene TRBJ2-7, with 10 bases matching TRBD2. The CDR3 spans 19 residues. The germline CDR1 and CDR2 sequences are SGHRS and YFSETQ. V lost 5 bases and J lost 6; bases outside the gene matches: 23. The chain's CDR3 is CASSAGALAGIKLSSEQYF. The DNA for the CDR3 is TGCGCCAGCAGTGCCGGGGCACTAGCGGGAATTAAGCTTTCTTCCGAGCAGTACTTC.

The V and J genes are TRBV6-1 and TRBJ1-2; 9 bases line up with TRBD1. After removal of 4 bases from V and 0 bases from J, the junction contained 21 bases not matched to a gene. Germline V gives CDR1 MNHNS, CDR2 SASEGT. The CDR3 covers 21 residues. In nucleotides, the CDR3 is TGTGCCAGCAGTGGCCGGGACAGGGTCTACAAGCGAGCTTCCTCTAACTATGGCTACACCTTC. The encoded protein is CASSGRDRVYKRASSNYGYTF.

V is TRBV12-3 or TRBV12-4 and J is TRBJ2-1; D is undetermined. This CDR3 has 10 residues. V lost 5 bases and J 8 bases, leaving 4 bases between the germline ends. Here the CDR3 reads CASSGDEQFF. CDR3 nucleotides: TGTGCCAGCAGTGGGGATGAGCAGTTCTTC.

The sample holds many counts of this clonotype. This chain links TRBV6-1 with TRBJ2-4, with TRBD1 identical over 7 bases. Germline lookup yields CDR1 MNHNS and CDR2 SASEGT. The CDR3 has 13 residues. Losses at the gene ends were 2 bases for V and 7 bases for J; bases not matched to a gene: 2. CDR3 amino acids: CASSELTGNIQYF. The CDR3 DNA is TGTGCCAGCAGTGAATTGACAGGGAACATTCAGTACTTC.